The T cell receptor (beta chain) under discussion was sequenced for a study of T cell repertoires in cytomegalovirus infection. From the reads, TCRdb called clonotypes with MiXCR, one entry per CDR3 protein. The data contain about 230,000 distinct CDR3 sequences, approximately 22% of them singletons. Many counts were recorded for this clonotype. The CDR3 is made up of 14 amino acids. V lost 4 bases and J 4 bases, leaving 15 bases between the germline ends. Germline values: CDR1 SGHNT, CDR2 YYREEE (reference sequence). J is TRBJ2-7 and V is TRBV5-4; the D gene could be TRBD1 or TRBD2 (5 bases each). The TCR comes from a human donor in good health (CMV status not recorded). Some clones in this sample may be carry-over from other donors' samples. Sequenced material: CD8+ T cells from PBMCs. CDR3 in amino acids: CASSSRDQRYEQYF. CDR3 DNA: TGTGCCAGCAGCAGCCGGGACCAGAGGTACGAGCAGTACTTC.